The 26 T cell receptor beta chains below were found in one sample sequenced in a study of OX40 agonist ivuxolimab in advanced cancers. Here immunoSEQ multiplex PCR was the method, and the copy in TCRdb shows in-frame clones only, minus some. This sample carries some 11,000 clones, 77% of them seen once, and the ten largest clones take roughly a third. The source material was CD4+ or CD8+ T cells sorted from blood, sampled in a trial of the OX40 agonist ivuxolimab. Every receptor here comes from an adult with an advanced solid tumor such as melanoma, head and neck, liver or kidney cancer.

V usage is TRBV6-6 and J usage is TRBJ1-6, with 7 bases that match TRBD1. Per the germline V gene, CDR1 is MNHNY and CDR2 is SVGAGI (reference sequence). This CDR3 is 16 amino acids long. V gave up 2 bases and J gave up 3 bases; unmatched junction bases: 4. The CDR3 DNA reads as TGTGCCAGCAGTTACCCCGACAGGGACTATAATTCACCCCTCCACTTT. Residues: CASSYPDRDYNSPLHF.

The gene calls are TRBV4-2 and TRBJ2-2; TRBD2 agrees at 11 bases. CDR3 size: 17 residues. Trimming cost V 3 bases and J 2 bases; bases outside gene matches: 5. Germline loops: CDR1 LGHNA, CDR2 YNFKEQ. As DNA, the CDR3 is TGTGCCAGCAGCCAGGGTACTAGCGGGGGAAACACCGGGGAGCTGTTTTTT. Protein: CASSQGTSGGNTGELFF.

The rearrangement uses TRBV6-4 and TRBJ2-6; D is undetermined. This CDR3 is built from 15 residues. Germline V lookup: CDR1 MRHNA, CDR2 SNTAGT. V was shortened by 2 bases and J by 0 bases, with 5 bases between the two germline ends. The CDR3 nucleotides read TGTGCCAGCAGTGACGACGTCTCTGGGGCCAACGTCCTGACTTTC. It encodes CASSDDVSGANVLTF.

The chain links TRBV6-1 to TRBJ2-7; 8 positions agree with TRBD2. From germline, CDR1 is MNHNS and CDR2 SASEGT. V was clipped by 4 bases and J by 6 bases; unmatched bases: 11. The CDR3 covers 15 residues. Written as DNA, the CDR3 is TGTGCCAGCAGTGTTGAGCGGGGGTTACATCGCGAGCAGTACTTC. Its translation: CASSVERGLHREQYF.

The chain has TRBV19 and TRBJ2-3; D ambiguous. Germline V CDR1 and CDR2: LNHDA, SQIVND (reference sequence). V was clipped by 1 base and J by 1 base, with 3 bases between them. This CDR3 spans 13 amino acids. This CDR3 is CASSIVGTDTQYF. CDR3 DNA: TGTGCCAGTAGTATAGTGGGCACAGATACGCAGTATTTT.

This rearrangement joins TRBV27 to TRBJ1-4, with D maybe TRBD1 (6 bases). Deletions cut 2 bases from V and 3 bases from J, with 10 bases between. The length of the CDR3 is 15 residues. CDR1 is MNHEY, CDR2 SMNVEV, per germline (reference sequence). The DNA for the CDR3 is TGTGCCAGCAGTTTAGCAGGGGTGCCTAATGAAAAACTGTTTTTT. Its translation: CASSLAGVPNEKLFF. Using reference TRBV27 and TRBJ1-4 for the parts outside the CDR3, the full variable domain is EAQVTQNPRYLITVTGKKLTVTCSQNMNHEYMSWYRQDPGLGLRQIYYSMNVEVTDKGDVPEGYKVSRKEKRNFPLILESPSPNQTSLYFCASSLAGVPNEKLFFGSGTQLSVL.

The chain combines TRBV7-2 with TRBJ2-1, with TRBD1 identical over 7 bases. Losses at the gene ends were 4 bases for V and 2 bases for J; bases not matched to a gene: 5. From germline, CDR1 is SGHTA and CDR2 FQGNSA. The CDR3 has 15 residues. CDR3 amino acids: CASSSDRRAYNEQFF. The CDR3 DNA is TGTGCCAGCAGCTCGGACAGGCGAGCCTACAATGAGCAGTTCTTC.

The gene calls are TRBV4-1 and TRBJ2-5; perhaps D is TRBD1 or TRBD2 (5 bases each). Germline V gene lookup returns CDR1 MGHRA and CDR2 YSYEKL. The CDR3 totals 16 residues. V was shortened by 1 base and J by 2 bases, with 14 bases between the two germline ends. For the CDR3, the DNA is TGCGCCAGCAGCCAAGTGTTGGGGGTCGTTCAAGAGACCCAGTACTTC. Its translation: CASSQVLGVVQETQYF.

The CDR3 protein is CASSQESGTSGYNEQFF. Written as DNA, the CDR3 is TGCGCCAGCAGCCAAGAAAGTGGGACTAGCGGATACAATGAGCAGTTCTTC. The chain links TRBV4-1 to TRBJ2-1; 11 bases agree with TRBD2. V gave up 0 bases and J gave up 4 bases; unmatched junction bases: 5. The CDR3 contains 17 residues. Germline V CDR1 and CDR2: MGHRA, YSYEKL.

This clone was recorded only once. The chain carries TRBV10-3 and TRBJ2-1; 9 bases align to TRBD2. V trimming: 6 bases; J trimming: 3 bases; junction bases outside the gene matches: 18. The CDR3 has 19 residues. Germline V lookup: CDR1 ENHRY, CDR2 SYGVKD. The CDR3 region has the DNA TGTGCCATCAGGGAGGGATCCAGGGAAAGACTAGCGGACTACAATGAGCAGTTCTTC. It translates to CAIREGSRERLADYNEQFF.

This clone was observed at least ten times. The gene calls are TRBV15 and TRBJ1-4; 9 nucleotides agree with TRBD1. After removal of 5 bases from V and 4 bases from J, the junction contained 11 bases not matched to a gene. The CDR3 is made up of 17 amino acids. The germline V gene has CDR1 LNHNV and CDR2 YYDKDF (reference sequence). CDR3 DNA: TGTGCCACCAGCTTCCAGGTCGGGGGACAGGGTAATGAAAAACTGTTTTTT. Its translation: CATSFQVGGQGNEKLFF.

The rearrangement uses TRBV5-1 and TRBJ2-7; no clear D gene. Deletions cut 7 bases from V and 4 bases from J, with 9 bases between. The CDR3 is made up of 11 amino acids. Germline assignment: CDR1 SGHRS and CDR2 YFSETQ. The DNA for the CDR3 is TGCGCCAGCCCCCCTCCTTACGAGCAGTACTTC. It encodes CASPPPYEQYF.

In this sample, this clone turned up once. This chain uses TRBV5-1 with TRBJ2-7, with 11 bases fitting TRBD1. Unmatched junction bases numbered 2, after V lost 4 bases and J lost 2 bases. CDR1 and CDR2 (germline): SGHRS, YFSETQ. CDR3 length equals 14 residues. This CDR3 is CASSPDRGPYEQYF. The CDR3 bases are TGCGCCAGCAGCCCGGACAGGGGGCCCTACGAGCAGTACTTC.

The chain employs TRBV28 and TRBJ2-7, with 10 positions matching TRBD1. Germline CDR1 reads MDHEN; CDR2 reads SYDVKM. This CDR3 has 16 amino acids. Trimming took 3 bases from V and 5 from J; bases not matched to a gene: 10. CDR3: CASSFKLGQGVDEQYF. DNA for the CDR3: TGTGCCAGCAGTTTCAAACTCGGACAGGGGGTTGACGAGCAGTACTTC.

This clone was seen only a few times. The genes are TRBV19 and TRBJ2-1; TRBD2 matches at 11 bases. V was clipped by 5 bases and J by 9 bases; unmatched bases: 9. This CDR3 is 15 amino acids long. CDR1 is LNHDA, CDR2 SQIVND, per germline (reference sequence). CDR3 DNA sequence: TGTGCCAGTAGTCAAACTAGCGGGAGTCTCGGTGAGCAGTTCTTC. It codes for CASSQTSGSLGEQFF.

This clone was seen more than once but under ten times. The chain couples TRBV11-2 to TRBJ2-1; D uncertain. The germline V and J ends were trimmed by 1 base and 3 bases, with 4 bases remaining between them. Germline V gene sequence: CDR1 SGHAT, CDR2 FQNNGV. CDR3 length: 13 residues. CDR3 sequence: CASSLGDYNEQFF. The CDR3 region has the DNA TGTGCCAGCAGCTTAGGGGACTACAATGAGCAGTTCTTC.

CDR3 loop: CASRRDTGINEQFF. In DNA form, the CDR3 reads TGTGCCAGCAGACGGGACACAGGGATCAATGAGCAGTTCTTC. The J gene is TRBJ2-1, the V gene TRBV6-5; tentatively, D is TRBD1 (6 bases). This CDR3 is built from 14 residues. Trimming left V 6 bases short and J 6 bases short, with 15 bases between. Looked up from germline, CDR1 is MNHEY and CDR2 is SVGAGI.

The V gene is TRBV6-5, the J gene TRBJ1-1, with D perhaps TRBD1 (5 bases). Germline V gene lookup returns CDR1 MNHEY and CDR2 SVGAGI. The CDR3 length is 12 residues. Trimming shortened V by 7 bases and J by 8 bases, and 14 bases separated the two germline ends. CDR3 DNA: TGTGCCAGCACGGCCGGAGGGGCGGAAGCTTTCTTT. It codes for CASTAGGAEAFF.

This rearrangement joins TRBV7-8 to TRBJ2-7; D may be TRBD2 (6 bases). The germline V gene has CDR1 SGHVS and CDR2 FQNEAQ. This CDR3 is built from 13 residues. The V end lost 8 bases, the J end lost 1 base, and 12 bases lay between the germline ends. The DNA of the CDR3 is TGTGCCAGCGGTACGGGGAGGTCCTACGAGCAGTACTTC. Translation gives CASGTGRSYEQYF.

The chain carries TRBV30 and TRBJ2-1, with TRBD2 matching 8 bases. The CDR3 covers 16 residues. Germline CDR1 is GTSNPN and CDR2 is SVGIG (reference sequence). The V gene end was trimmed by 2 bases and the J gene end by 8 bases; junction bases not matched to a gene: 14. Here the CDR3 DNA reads TGTGCCTGGAGTACAATAGCGGGACGGAACCCTTATGAGCAGTTCTTC. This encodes CAWSTIAGRNPYEQFF.

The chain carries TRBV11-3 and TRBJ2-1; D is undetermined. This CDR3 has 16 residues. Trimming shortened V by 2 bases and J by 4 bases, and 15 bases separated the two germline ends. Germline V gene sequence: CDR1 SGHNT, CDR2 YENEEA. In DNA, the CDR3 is TGTGCCAGCAGCTTACTGGCAGCGCCTCCGTACAATGAGCAGTTCTTC. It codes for CASSLLAAPPYNEQFF.

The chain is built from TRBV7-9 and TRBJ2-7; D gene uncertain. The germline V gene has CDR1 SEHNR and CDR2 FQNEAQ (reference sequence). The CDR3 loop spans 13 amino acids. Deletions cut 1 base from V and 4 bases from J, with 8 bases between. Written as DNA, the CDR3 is TGTGCCAGCAGCTTAGGCAGGAGTTACGAGCAGTACTTC. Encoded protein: CASSLGRSYEQYF.

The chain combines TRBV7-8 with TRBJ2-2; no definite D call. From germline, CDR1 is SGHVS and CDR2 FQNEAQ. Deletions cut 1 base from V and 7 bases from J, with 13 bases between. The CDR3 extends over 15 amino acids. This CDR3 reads CASSLVQSKGGELFF. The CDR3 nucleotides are TGTGCCAGCAGCTTAGTCCAGTCCAAGGGCGGGGAGCTGTTTTTT.

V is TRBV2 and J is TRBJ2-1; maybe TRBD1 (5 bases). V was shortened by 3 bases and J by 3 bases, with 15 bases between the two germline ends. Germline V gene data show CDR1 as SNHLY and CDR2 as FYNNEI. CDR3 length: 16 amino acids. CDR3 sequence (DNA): TGTGCCAGCAGTGACGGTCTTCTAGGGGTCTACAATGAGCAGTTCTTC. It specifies CASSDGLLGVYNEQFF.

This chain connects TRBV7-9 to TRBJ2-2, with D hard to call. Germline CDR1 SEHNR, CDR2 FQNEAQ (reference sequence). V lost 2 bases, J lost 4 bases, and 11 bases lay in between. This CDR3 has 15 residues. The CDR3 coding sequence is TGTGCCAGCAGCTTAATGCCTATTCTCACCGGGGAGCTGTTTTTT. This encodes CASSLMPILTGELFF.

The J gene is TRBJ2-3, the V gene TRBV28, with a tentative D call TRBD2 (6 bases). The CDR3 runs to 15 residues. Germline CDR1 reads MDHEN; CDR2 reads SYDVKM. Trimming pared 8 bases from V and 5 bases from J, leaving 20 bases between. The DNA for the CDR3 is TGTGCCAGCCTTACTTACATGGGGGGTGTAGATACGCAGTATTTT. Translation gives CASLTYMGGVDTQYF.